Below are 32 T cell receptor beta chains sequenced from a single sample in a study of T cell responses to AZD1222 COVID-19 vaccine. TCRdb keeps only in-frame clones here, not all; method: immunoSEQ multiplex PCR. The sample consists of more than 110,000 clones, 80% to 90% of them appearing once. The sample in question was peripheral blood, obtained on day 0 of AZD1222 vaccination. Receptors originate from an adult in good health.

The chain couples TRBV12-3 or TRBV12-4 to TRBJ1-1; 8 bases agree with TRBD1. The CDR3 runs to 13 residues. V was clipped by 6 bases and J by 4 bases; unmatched bases: 4. CDR3 sequence (DNA): TGTGCCAGCAGGACAGGGGTAGGCACTGAAGCTTTCTTT. Translated: CASRTGVGTEAFF.

In this sample, this clone turned up a few times. The rearrangement uses TRBV12-3 or TRBV12-4 and TRBJ2-3; no clear D. V gave up 4 bases and J gave up 5 bases, with 4 bases separating them. The CDR3 length is 11 residues. CDR3 region: CASSSRDTQYF. The DNA of the CDR3 is TGTGCCAGCAGTTCGCGAGATACGCAGTATTTT.

The V call is TRBV10-2, the J call TRBJ2-7; the match to TRBD1 covers 11 bases. Trimming took 8 bases from V and 1 from J; bases not matched to a gene: 1. Per germline, CDR1 WSHSY and CDR2 SAAADI. The CDR3 has 13 amino acids. The CDR3 protein is CASGTGGSYEQYF. The CDR3 DNA reads as TGCGCCAGCGGGACAGGGGGGTCCTACGAGCAGTACTTC.

This clone has only one observation. This chain links TRBV5-1 with TRBJ2-5, with 9 bases aligning to TRBD1. The junction had 10 bases not matched to a gene; V was cut back by 4 bases and J by 0 bases. The V gene's germline CDR1 is SGHRS and CDR2 YFSETQ. The CDR3 spans 17 residues. CDR3 bases: TGCGCCAGCAGCCCTACAGGGGGCTTATCCTACCAAGAGACCCAGTACTTC. It is translated as CASSPTGGLSYQETQYF.

The chain combines TRBV19 with TRBJ2-4; D perhaps matches TRBD2 (5 bases). Germline V gene lookup returns CDR1 LNHDA and CDR2 SQIVND (reference sequence). The V end lost 4 bases, the J end lost 6 bases, and 7 bases lay between the germline ends. The CDR3 length is 12 residues. CDR3 protein: CASSRAGNIQYF. The CDR3, as DNA: TGTGCCAGTAGTAGGGCGGGAAACATTCAGTACTTC. The full variable domain, rest sourced from reference TRBV19 and TRBJ2-4, is DGGITQSPKYLFRKEGQNVTLSCEQNLNHDAMYWYRQDPGQGLRLIYYSQIVNDFQKGDIAEGYSVSREKKESFPLTVTSAQKNPTAFYLCASSRAGNIQYFGAGTRLSVL.

This sequence joins TRBV11-2 and TRBJ2-2, with 8 bases identical to TRBD1. CDR1 is SGHAT and CDR2 is FQNNGV in the germline V gene. The CDR3 extends over 15 amino acids. The V gene end was trimmed by 7 bases and the J gene end by 5 bases; junction bases not matched to a gene: 9. CDR3 sequence reads: CASNPGTGSTGELFF. As DNA, the CDR3 is TGTGCCAGCAACCCGGGGACAGGATCAACCGGGGAGCTGTTTTTT.

The gene calls are TRBV30 and TRBJ1-1; D is possibly TRBD1 (5 bases). The V gene lost 5 bases and the J gene lost 5 bases, with 12 bases spanning the gap. Germline V lookup: CDR1 GTSNPN, CDR2 SVGIG (reference sequence). CDR3 length equals 12 residues. The CDR3 region is CAWGALGTEAFF. CDR3 DNA sequence: TGTGCCTGGGGGGCCCTGGGAACTGAAGCTTTCTTT.

This clone showed up just a few times. The chain is built from TRBV28 and TRBJ2-1; D remains unclear. V lost 4 bases to trimming and J lost 6 bases, with 4 bases between them. This CDR3 comprises 11 residues. Germline CDR1 reads MDHEN; CDR2 reads SYDVKM. DNA of the CDR3: TGTGCCAGCAGTTCGTTCAATGAGCAGTTCTTC. It codes for CASSSFNEQFF. The full variable domain, rest sourced from reference TRBV28 and TRBJ2-1, is DVKVTQSSRYLVKRTGEKVFLECVQDMDHENMFWYRQDPGLGLRLIYFSYDVKMKEKGDIPEGYSVSREKKERFSLILESASTNQTSMYLCASSSFNEQFFGPGTRLTVL.

The rearrangement uses TRBV18 and TRBJ2-5, with 8 bases aligning to TRBD2. After removal of 6 bases from V and 4 bases from J, the junction contained 10 bases not matched to a gene. The CDR3 extends over 15 amino acids. Germline V CDR1 and CDR2: KGHSH, LQKENI. CDR3 DNA: TGTGCCAGCTCTCCTCCGGGACGGGGGGGAGAGACCCAGTACTTC. Residues: CASSPPGRGGETQYF.

The V gene is TRBV27, the J gene TRBJ2-3, with unresolved D. Germline CDR1 reads MNHEY; CDR2 reads SMNVEV (reference sequence). Between the trimmed V and J ends, which lost 2 bases and 2 bases, there was a span of 11 bases. This CDR3 region has 15 residues. The DNA of the CDR3 is TGTGCCAGCAGTTTAAACCCCACACTCACAGATACGCAGTATTTT. It translates to CASSLNPTLTDTQYF.

The V and J genes are TRBV6-2 or TRBV6-3 and TRBJ2-1, with no clear D. V lost 5 bases and J 4 bases, leaving 12 bases between the germline ends. The CDR3 contains 14 residues. Germline lookup yields CDR1 MNHEY and CDR2 SVGEGT. The CDR3 bases are TGTGCCAGCAGTGATCAAATGACGTACAATGAGCAGTTCTTC. This gives the protein CASSDQMTYNEQFF.

This clone occurred once. This sample also contains other DNA sequences that code for the same CDR3. The chain links TRBV9 to TRBJ1-1, with a weak D call TRBD1 (5 bases). Germline CDR1 is SGDLS and CDR2 is YYNGEE. The germline V and J ends were trimmed by 2 bases and 1 base, with 9 bases remaining between them. The CDR3 has 14 amino acids. The CDR3 is CASSVTGQNTEAFF. The DNA for the CDR3 is TGTGCCAGCAGCGTTACAGGTCAGAACACTGAAGCTTTCTTT.

The rearrangement joins TRBV12-3 or TRBV12-4 to TRBJ2-1; 7 positions match TRBD2. J gave up 12 bases and V 6 bases, and 8 bases lay outside the gene matches. The CDR3 has 12 residues. The CDR3 nucleotides are TGTGCCAGCAGCCTGGGACTATCTAGGCAGTTCTTC. Protein: CASSLGLSRQFF.

This chain uses TRBV6-5 with TRBJ1-6, with 7 bases fitting TRBD1. Germline V gene data show CDR1 as MNHEY and CDR2 as SVGAGI. This CDR3 has 12 amino acids. The V and J ends lost 4 bases and 14 bases, in that order; junction bases with no gene match: 5. The CDR3 loop reads CASSSSGQTLHF. DNA of the CDR3: TGTGCCAGCAGTTCCTCGGGACAGACCCTCCACTTT.

The V call is TRBV7-8, the J call TRBJ2-7; D is possibly TRBD1 or TRBD2 (5 bases each). The CDR3 extends over 13 amino acids. Germline assignment: CDR1 SGHVS and CDR2 FQNEAQ. Trimming stripped 1 base from V and 3 bases from J, with 7 bases between. The CDR3: CASSLGDHYEQYF. Here the CDR3 DNA reads TGTGCCAGCAGCTTAGGGGACCACTACGAGCAGTACTTC. Filled out from reference TRBV7-8 and TRBJ2-7, the complete variable domain reads GAGVSQSPRYKVAKRGQDVALRCDPISGHVSLFWYQQALGQGPEFLTYFQNEAQLDKSGLPSDRFFAERPEGSVSTLKIQRTQQEDSAVYLCASSLGDHYEQYFGPGTRLTVT.

This chain links TRBV24-1 with TRBJ1-3; D uncertain. Germline lookup yields CDR1 KGHDR and CDR2 SFDVKD. The V and J ends lost 9 bases and 4 bases respectively, with 6 bases between them. The length of the CDR3 is 11 residues. The CDR3 spells CATPQGNTIYF. Here the CDR3 DNA reads TGTGCCACCCCCCAAGGAAACACCATATATTTT.

The genes are TRBV20-1 and TRBJ2-3; 11 nucleotides line up with TRBD2. Germline V gene lookup returns CDR1 DFQATT and CDR2 SNEGSKA (reference sequence). CDR3 size: 17 residues. V gave up 6 bases and J gave up 6 bases; unmatched junction bases: 17. CDR3 in amino acids: CSASTRTSGSFSDTQYF. In DNA, the CDR3 is TGCAGTGCCAGTACCCGAACTAGCGGGAGTTTTAGTGATACGCAGTATTTT.

V and J are TRBV11-2 and TRBJ1-1, with unresolved D. Trimming cost V 5 bases and J 8 bases, with 12 bases left between them. The CDR3 contains 12 residues. Germline-derived CDR1 and CDR2 are SGHAT and FQNNGV. In DNA form, the CDR3 reads TGTGCCAGCAGCACTCGAACAGAGGAAGCTTTCTTT. Translating gives CASSTRTEEAFF.

This rearrangement joins TRBV3-1 (or the pseudogene TRBV3-2) to TRBJ1-1; 7 bases match TRBD1. V lost 4 bases and J lost 1; bases outside the gene matches: 9. Germline V gene sequence: CDR1 LGHDT, CDR2 YNNKEL (reference sequence). CDR3 length: 16 amino acids. The CDR3 sequence is CASSPNLGQRNTEAFF. The CDR3 DNA sequence: TGTGCCAGCAGCCCGAACCTGGGACAGCGGAACACTGAAGCTTTCTTT.

V usage is TRBV10-1 and J usage is TRBJ1-1, with a weak D call TRBD1 (5 bases). The CDR3 totals 13 residues. The V end was cut by 5 bases, the J end by 6 bases, with 13 bases between. The germline V gene encodes CDR1 WNHNN and CDR2 SYGVQD (reference sequence). CDR3 sequence reads: CASSWAGYAEAFF. The CDR3 region has the DNA TGCGCCAGCAGTTGGGCAGGGTACGCTGAAGCTTTCTTT.

This sequence joins TRBV7-2 and TRBJ1-5, with 7 nucleotides matching TRBD1. This CDR3 comprises 18 residues. The junction had 13 bases not matched to a gene; V was cut back by 5 bases and J by 0 bases. Germline assignment: CDR1 SGHTA and CDR2 FQGNSA. DNA of the CDR3: TGTGCCAGCAGCCTAGGGACAGCCCTAGAGTATAGCAATCAGCCCCAGCATTTT. It yields the protein CASSLGTALEYSNQPQHF.

The CDR3 sequence is CASGGGRDFLTEAFF. The CDR3 DNA reads as TGTGCTAGTGGCGGGGGCAGGGACTTTTTGACTGAAGCTTTCTTT. This chain connects TRBV12-5 to TRBJ1-1; D might be TRBD1 (6 bases). The CDR3 covers 15 residues. Trimming shortened V by 6 bases and J by 5 bases, and 19 bases separated the two germline ends. Germline CDR1 and CDR2: LGHNT and FRNRAP.

The V call is TRBV3-1 (or the pseudogene TRBV3-2), the J call TRBJ2-5; 8 nucleotides line up with TRBD2. J was trimmed by 4 bases and V by 0 bases; bases with no gene match: 7. This CDR3 spans 16 amino acids. The V gene's germline CDR1 is LGHDT and CDR2 YNNKEL (reference sequence). The CDR3: CASSQDIGTRGETQYF. CDR3 nucleotide sequence: TGTGCCAGCAGCCAAGATATAGGGACTAGGGGAGAGACCCAGTACTTC.

The J gene is TRBJ2-7, the V gene TRBV3-1 (or the pseudogene TRBV3-2), with 8 bases that match TRBD2. The CDR3 loop spans 15 amino acids. V shed 0 bases and J 3 bases; nucleotides not matched to a gene: 4. Germline V gene data show CDR1 as LGHDT and CDR2 as YNNKEL (reference sequence). This CDR3 reads CASSQERSGSYEQYF. The CDR3 nucleotides read TGTGCCAGCAGCCAAGAAAGGAGCGGGAGCTACGAGCAGTACTTC.

This sequence joins TRBV2 and TRBJ1-5; no reliable D call. This CDR3 has 14 residues. The V gene lost 4 bases and the J gene lost 1 base, with 8 bases spanning the gap. Per germline, CDR1 SNHLY and CDR2 FYNNEI. In nucleotides, the CDR3 is TGTGCCAGCAGTGGGTCGCGGAGCAATCAGCCCCAGCATTTT. Translating gives CASSGSRSNQPQHF.

This chain links TRBV19 with TRBJ2-7, with 7 bases fitting TRBD1. This CDR3 spans 10 amino acids. With V trimmed by 8 bases and J by 9 bases, 4 bases remained unmatched. Germline CDR1 reads LNHDA; CDR2 reads SQIVND (reference sequence). The DNA for the CDR3 is TGTGCCAGTGGGACAGTCCCGCAGTACTTC. It yields the protein CASGTVPQYF.

The chain employs TRBV4-1 and TRBJ1-5, with 8 nucleotides matching TRBD1. J lost 3 bases, V lost 2 bases, and 3 bases had no gene match. The CDR3 is 15 residues long. CDR1 MGHRA and CDR2 YSYEKL come from the germline V gene. DNA of the CDR3: TGCGCCAGCAGCCAACCGGACAGGGACAATCAGCCCCAGCATTTT. Protein sequence: CASSQPDRDNQPQHF.

A few counts support this clone. V and J are TRBV27 and TRBJ1-6; D remains ambiguous. The CDR3 is 15 residues long. Between the trimmed V and J ends, which lost 7 bases and 7 bases, there was a span of 17 bases. The germline V gene encodes CDR1 MNHEY and CDR2 SMNVEV (reference sequence). CDR3 nucleotide sequence: TGTGCCAGCACCCCGAGGGCCCGGGAAAATTCACCCCTCCACTTT. The encoded protein is CASTPRARENSPLHF.

There are a few counts of this clone. This chain links TRBV10-3 with TRBJ1-2; maybe TRBD1 (6 bases). From germline, CDR1 is ENHRY and CDR2 SYGVKD. The CDR3 has 14 amino acids. Trimming removed 7 bases at V and 5 bases at J, with 17 bases between. The CDR3 is CAITASGVGYGYTF. The CDR3 nucleotides are TGTGCCATCACCGCATCAGGGGTGGGGTATGGCTACACCTTC.

This clone was detected only a few times. This chain joins TRBV27 and TRBJ2-7; D might be TRBD1 (6 bases). The CDR3 is made up of 19 amino acids. The V gene lost 4 bases and the J gene lost 0 bases, with 25 bases spanning the gap. Per germline, CDR1 MNHEY and CDR2 SMNVEV (reference sequence). The CDR3 loop is CASSSFTQGRWVPSYEQYF. CDR3 nucleotides: TGTGCCAGCAGTTCGTTCACACAGGGCAGATGGGTCCCCTCCTACGAGCAGTACTTC.

A few counts support this clone. The chain uses TRBV20-1 and TRBJ1-6; D is unresolved. This CDR3 spans 8 amino acids. Germline-derived CDR1 and CDR2 are DFQATT and SNEGSKA (reference sequence). Trimming shortened V by 8 bases and J by 15 bases, and 8 bases separated the two germline ends. The CDR3 reads CSPGDLHF. The DNA of the CDR3 is TGCAGTCCCGGAGACCTCCACTTT.

This clone has just a few counts. The chain carries TRBV12-3 or TRBV12-4 and TRBJ2-7; D is perhaps TRBD1 or TRBD2 (5 bases each). V was clipped by 8 bases and J by 0 bases, with 11 bases between them. The CDR3 sequence is 13 residues long. Here the CDR3 DNA reads TGTGCCAGCCGGGGCAGGAACTCCTACGAGCAGTACTTC. Its translation is CASRGRNSYEQYF.